This T cell receptor (beta chain) was identified in a study of control samples from healthy donors and cancer patients. Germline V gene lookup returns CDR1 MNHEY and CDR2 SVGEGT. V lost 2 bases and J 5 bases, leaving 4 bases between the germline ends. The CDR3 runs 13 residues. Using immunoSEQ multiplex PCR, the repertoire was profiled, and TCRdb retains in-frame clones only, with some absent. The repertoire holds about 89,000 clones, with 85% to 90% as singletons. Sequenced input: blood. This sequence originates from a woman between 40 and 55 years old in good health. The rearrangement joins TRBV6-2 or TRBV6-3 to TRBJ1-6; D remains unclear. CDR3 sequence (DNA): TGTGCCAGCAGTTACAGGGATAATTCACCCCTCCACTTT. It codes for CASSYRDNSPLHF.